The TCR beta chain under discussion was sequenced for a study of OX40 agonist ivuxolimab in advanced cancers. At the level of the study: Ivuxolimab, which patients received intravenously every 2 weeks, was dosed at 0.01 to 10 mg/kg. Partial responses were achieved by three patients, of whom one had hepatocellular carcinoma and two had cutaneous melanoma.

Trimming took 0 bases from V and 0 from J, leaving 12 bases between them. Germline lookup yields CDR1 MNHEY and CDR2 SVGAGI. The CDR3 is 16 residues long. About this clone itself: As yet, its antigen is unknown.

Repertoires were generated with immunoSEQ multiplex PCR, while TCRdb's copy carries only in-frame clones and drops some. The sample has 9,500 to 15,000 clones, roughly 77% seen once. Study-level results: The antigens recognized by the expanded peripheral T cells, that is their antigen specificity, were not determined.

The chain employs TRBV6-5 and TRBJ2-7; D gene ambiguous. The sample in question was CD4+ or CD8+ T cells sorted from blood, obtained in a trial of the OX40 agonist ivuxolimab. The clonotype was recovered from an adult with an advanced solid tumor such as melanoma, head and neck, liver or kidney cancer. The CDR3 region has the DNA TGTGCCAGCAGTTACTCCGATGGGCGACTCTCCTACGAGCAGTACTTC. It translates to CASSYSDGRLSYEQYF.